The clone carrying this TCR beta chain was seen more than once but under ten times. As yet, its antigen is unknown. The assay ran at deep level. Sequencing used immunoSEQ multiplex PCR; TCRdb keeps in-frame clones, though not all of them. The sample has over a million clones, about four fifths seen once; the top ten hold approximately 0.5%. These data come from a study of shared clonotypes between healthy human individuals. Findings and caveats of the study: Specimens sampled were limited to blood, with tissue repertoires likely differing.

The source material was memory CD4+ T cells from PBMCs. Subset described: CD45RA-negative fraction. The TCR sequence derives from a man younger than 30 in good health. Some clones in this sample may be carry-over from other donors' samples.

For the CDR3, the DNA is TGTGCCAGCAGCTGGACTCCTGAGACCGGGGAGCTGTTTTTT. Translating gives CASSWTPETGELFF. The chain joins TRBV5-5 to TRBJ2-2; TRBD2 might be the D (5 bases). Germline CDR1 and CDR2: SGHKS and YYEKEE (reference sequence). The CDR3 is 14 residues long. Between the trimmed V and J ends, which lost 3 bases and 5 bases, there was a span of 11 bases.